Reported below is one T cell receptor beta chain. Its antigen remains unknown. This sample was included in a study of stem cell transplantation in POMP-related autoinflammatory disease. Study details: Defective thymoproteasomes were hypothesized to impair CD8+ T-cell positive selection. Before transplant, CD4+ T cells skewed naive and CD8+ proportions were low.

PRAID combined immunodeficiency and autoinflammation. Sequencing used immunoSEQ multiplex PCR; TCRdb keeps in-frame clones, though not all of them. The sample lists some 70,000 clones; under 95% were seen once. Germline V gene data show CDR1 as SGHAT and CDR2 as FQNNGV. This CDR3 region has 17 residues. V was trimmed by 5 bases and J by 0 bases, leaving 17 bases between them. The study's findings and limits: Fewer unique TRB V-J gene pairings were identified in patients with PRAID.

The sample in question was CD4+ T cells from PBMCs, obtained after stem cell transplantation. The chain couples TRBV11-2 to TRBJ2-1; a possible D gene is TRBD2 (6 bases). This receptor was taken from a human patient with POMP-related autoinflammation and immune dysregulation (PRAID). The graft donor may be the source of some T cells. CDR3 amino acids: CASSPRTNPSSYNEQFF. CDR3 nucleotide sequence: TGTGCCAGCAGCCCAAGGACTAACCCAAGCTCCTACAATGAGCAGTTCTTC.